The rows below give T cell receptor beta chains drawn from one sample of a study of cytomegalovirus exposure and HLA in healthy donors. TCRdb's copy holds only in-frame clones and misses some; the assay was immunoSEQ multiplex PCR. The table includes about 190,000 clones, 70% to 75% detected once. The specimen sequenced was PBMCs. The receptors come from a man aged 25-45 years in good health and CMV-seropositive. Both conserved end residues are trimmed from each CDR3. Not all rows give a size; the values are once, few, many and, for expanded clones, a class.

v_gene	abundance	len	j_gene	CDR3aa
TRBV11-2	-	13	TRBJ2-3	ASSSLAGGLHTQY
TRBV14	few	13	TRBJ2-1	ASRSTSGSYNEQF
TRBV6-5	-	14	TRBJ1-2	ASSYSDPREGYGYT
TRBV7-3	few	10	TRBJ2-2	ASSPEAGELF
TRBV18	-	12	TRBJ1-5	ASSEKGSNQPQH
TRBV7-9	few	12	TRBJ1-1	ASSLESEGTEAF
TRBV7-9	-	13	TRBJ2-1	ASSIGQGQYNEQF
TRBV10-3	-	13	TRBJ1-1	AISAGGRGNTEAF
TRBV19	-	13	TRBJ2-1	ASTPSGDPYNEQF
TRBV6-5	-	12	TRBJ1-2	ASSSGQGGNGYT